The clone carrying this T cell receptor beta chain was detected only a few times. Antigen: not known. The data were taken from a study of T cell repertoires in cytomegalovirus infection. The overall study: HLA-B-restricted CMV epitopes that are well studied were used alongside recently identified HLA-C-restricted ones. Indications of both CMV infection and matching HLA type were provided by public TCR beta signatures.

Findings and caveats of the study: Within the response measured ex vivo, HLA-C-restricted CMV-specific TCR beta clonotypes were dominant. Pooled public TCR beta family frequency picked out CMV carriers with the relevant HLA.

CDR3 length equals 15 residues. The J segment lost 4 bases and the V segment lost 5 bases, leaving 6 bases of the junction unmatched. TCRdb processed the reads anew with MiXCR; each CDR3 protein has one entry. The sample shows 550,000 to 850,000 distinct CDR3 sequences, 30% to 40% of them seen only once. Source: cultured PBMCs, taken from culture after CMV antigen stimulation. The V gene is TRBV12-3 or TRBV12-4, the J gene TRBJ2-5; TRBD1 aligns across 11 bases. The TCR was taken from a human donor in good health (CMV status not recorded). Some clones in this sample may be carry-over from other donors' samples. This CDR3 is CASSPMGQGGETQYF. In DNA form, the CDR3 reads TGTGCCAGCAGTCCAATGGGACAGGGGGGAGAGACCCAGTACTTC.